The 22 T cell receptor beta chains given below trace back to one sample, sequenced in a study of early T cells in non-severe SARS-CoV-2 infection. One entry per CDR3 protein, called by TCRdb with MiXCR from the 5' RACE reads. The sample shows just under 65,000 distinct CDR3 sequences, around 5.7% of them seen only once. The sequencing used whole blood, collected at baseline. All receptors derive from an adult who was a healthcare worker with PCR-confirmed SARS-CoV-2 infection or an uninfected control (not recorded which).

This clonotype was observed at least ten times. Here the CDR3 DNA reads TGCGCCAGCAGCCCTGGATCGAACACTGAAGCTTTCTTT. It translates to CASSPGSNTEAFF. The rearrangement links TRBV10-2 to TRBJ1-1; D not resolved. V gave up 6 bases and J gave up 1 base, with 9 bases separating them. Germline V gives CDR1 WSHSY, CDR2 SAAADI. The CDR3 has 13 residues.

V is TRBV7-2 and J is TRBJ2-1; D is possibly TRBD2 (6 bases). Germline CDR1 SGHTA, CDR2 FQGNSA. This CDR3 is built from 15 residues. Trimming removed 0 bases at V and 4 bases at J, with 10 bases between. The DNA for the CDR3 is TGTGCCAGCAGCTTAGCTGTTGGGAGGTACAATGAGCAGTTCTTC. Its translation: CASSLAVGRYNEQFF.

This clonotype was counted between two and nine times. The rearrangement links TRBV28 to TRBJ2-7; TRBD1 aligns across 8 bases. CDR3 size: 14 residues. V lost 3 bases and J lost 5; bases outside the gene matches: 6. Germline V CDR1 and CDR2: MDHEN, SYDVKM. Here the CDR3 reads CASSFRGRIDEQYF. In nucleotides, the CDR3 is TGTGCCAGCAGTTTCAGGGGGCGTATCGACGAGCAGTACTTC. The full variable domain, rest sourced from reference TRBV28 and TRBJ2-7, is DVKVTQSSRYLVKRTGEKVFLECVQDMDHENMFWYRQDPGLGLRLIYFSYDVKMKEKGDIPEGYSVSREKKERFSLILESASTNQTSMYLCASSFRGRIDEQYFGPGTRLTVT.

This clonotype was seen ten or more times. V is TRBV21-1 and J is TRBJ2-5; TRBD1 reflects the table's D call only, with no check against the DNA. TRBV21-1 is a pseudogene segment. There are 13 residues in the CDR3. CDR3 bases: TGTGCCAGCAGCAATAACCCGGTGGAGACCCAGTACTTC. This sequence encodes CASSNNPVETQYF.

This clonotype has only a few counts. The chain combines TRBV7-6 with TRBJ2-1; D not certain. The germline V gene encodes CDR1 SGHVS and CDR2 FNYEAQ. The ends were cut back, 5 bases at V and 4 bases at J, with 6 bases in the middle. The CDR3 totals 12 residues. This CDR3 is CASSPAYNEQFF. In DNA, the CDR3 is TGTGCCAGCAGCCCCGCATACAATGAGCAGTTCTTC. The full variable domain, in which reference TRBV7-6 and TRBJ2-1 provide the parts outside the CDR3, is GAGVSQSPRYKVTKRGQDVALRCDPISGHVSLYWYRQALGQGPEFLTYFNYEAQQDKSGLPNDRFSAERPEGSISTLTIQRTEQRDSAMYRCASSPAYNEQFFGPGTRLTVL.

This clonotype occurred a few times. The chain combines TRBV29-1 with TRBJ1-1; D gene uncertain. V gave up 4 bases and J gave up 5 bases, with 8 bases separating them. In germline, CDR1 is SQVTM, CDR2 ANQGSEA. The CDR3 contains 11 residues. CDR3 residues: CSVVVITEAFF. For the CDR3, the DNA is TGCAGCGTTGTGGTTATTACTGAAGCTTTCTTT.

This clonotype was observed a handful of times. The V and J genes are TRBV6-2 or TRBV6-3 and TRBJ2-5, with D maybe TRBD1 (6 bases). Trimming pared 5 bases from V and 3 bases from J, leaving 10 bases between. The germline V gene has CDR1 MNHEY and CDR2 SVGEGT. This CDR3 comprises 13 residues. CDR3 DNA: TGTGCCAGCAGTAAAGGACAGAAAGAGACCCAGTACTTC. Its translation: CASSKGQKETQYF.

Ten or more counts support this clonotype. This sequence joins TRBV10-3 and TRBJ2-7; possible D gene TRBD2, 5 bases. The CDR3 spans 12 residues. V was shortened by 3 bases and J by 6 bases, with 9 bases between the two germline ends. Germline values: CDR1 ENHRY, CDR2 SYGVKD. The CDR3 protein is CAISDSGSEQYF. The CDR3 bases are TGTGCCATCAGTGATTCGGGGAGCGAGCAGTACTTC.

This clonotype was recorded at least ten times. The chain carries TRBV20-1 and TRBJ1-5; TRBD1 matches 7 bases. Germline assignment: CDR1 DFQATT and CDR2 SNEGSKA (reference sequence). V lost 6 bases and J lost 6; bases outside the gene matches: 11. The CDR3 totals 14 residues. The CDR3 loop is CSAVEDTGVQPQHF. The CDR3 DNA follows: TGCAGTGCCGTAGAAGACACAGGGGTTCAGCCCCAGCATTTT.

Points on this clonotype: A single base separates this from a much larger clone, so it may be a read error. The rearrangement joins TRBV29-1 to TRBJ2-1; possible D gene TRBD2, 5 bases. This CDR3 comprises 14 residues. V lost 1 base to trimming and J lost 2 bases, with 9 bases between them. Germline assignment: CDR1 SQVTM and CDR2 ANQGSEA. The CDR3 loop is CSVEVTEAYNEQFF. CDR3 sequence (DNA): TGCAGCGTTGAAGTAACGGAGGCCTACAATGAGCAGTTCTTC.

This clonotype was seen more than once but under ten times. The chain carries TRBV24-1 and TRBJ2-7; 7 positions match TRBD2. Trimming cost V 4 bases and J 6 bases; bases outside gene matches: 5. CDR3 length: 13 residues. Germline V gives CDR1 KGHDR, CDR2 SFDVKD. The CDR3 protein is CATSEVRGGEQYF. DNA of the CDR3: TGTGCCACCAGTGAAGTCCGCGGGGGCGAGCAGTACTTC.

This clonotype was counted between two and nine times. CDR3 nucleotides: TGTGCCATCAGGGCTAGCGGGGATAACACAGATACGCAGTATTTT. Translating gives CAIRASGDNTDTQYF. J is TRBJ2-3 and V is TRBV10-3, with 9 bases matching TRBD2. V lost 6 bases to trimming and J lost 2 bases; unmatched junction nucleotides: 6. There are 15 residues in the CDR3. The V gene's germline CDR1 is ENHRY and CDR2 SYGVKD.

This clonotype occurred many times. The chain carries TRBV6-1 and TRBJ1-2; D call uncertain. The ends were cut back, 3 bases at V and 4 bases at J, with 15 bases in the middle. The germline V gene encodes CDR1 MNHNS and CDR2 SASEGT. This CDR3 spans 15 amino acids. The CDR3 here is CASSDSRLSTYGYTF. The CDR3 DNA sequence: TGTGCCAGCAGTGATTCCAGACTCTCGACCTATGGCTACACCTTC.

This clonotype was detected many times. The CDR3 DNA reads as TGTGCCAGCAGTTGGGAAGCCGGGACAGAGACCTACGAGCAGTACTTC. Its translation: CASSWEAGTETYEQYF. This chain joins TRBV6-5 and TRBJ2-7; 7 nucleotides match TRBD1. The length of the CDR3 is 16 residues. V was pared by 4 bases and J by 2 bases, with 11 bases of the junction left unmatched. Per the germline V gene, CDR1 is MNHEY and CDR2 is SVGAGI.

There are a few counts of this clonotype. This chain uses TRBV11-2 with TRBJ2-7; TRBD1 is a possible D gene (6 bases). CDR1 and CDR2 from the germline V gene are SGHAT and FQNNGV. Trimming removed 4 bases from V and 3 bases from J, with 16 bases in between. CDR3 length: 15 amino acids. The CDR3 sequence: CASSSPRGRGYEQYF. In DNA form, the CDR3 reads TGTGCCAGCAGCTCCCCCCGGGGCAGGGGCTACGAGCAGTACTTC.

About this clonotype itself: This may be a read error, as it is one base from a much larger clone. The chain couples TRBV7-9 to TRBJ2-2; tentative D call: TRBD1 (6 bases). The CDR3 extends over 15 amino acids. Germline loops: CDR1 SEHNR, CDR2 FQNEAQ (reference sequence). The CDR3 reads CASSLGDINTRELFF. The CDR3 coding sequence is TGTGCCAGCAGCTTAGGGGACATAAACACCAGGGAGCTGTTTTTT.

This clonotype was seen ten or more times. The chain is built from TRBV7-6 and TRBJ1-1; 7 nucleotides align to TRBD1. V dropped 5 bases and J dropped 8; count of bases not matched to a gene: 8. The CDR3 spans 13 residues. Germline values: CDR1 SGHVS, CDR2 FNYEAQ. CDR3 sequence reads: CASSQRQGLEAFF. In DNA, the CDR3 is TGTGCCAGCAGCCAAAGACAGGGCCTAGAAGCTTTCTTT. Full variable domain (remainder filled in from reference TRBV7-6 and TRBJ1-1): GAGVSQSPRYKVTKRGQDVALRCDPISGHVSLYWYRQALGQGPEFLTYFNYEAQQDKSGLPNDRFSAERPEGSISTLTIQRTEQRDSAMYRCASSQRQGLEAFFGQGTRLTVV.

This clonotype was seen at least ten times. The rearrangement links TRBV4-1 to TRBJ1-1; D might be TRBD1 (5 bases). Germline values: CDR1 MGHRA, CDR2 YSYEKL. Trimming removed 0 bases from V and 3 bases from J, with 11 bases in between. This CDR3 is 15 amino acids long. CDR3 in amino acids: CASSQDDSGYTEAFF. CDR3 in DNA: TGCGCCAGCAGCCAAGATGACAGTGGGTACACTGAAGCTTTCTTT.

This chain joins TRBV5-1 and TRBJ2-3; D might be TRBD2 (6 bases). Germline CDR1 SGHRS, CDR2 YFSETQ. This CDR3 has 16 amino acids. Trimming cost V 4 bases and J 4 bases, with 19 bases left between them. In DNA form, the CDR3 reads TGCGCCAGCAGCCGCGGCGCGGGGCCCCTCCCAGATACGCAGTATTTT. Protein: CASSRGAGPLPDTQYF.

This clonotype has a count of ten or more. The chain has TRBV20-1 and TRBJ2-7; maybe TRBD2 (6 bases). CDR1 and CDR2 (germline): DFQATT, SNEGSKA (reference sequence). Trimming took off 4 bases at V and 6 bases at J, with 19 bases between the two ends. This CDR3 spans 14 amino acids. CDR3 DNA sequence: TGCAGTGCTATGGAGGGACCAGGGTACGGCGAGCAGTACTTC. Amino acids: CSAMEGPGYGEQYF.

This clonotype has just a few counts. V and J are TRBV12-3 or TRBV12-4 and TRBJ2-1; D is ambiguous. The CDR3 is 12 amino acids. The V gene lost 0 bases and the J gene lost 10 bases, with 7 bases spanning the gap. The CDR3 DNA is TGTGCCAGCAGTTTAGCAGTTAACGAGCAGTTCTTC. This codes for CASSLAVNEQFF.

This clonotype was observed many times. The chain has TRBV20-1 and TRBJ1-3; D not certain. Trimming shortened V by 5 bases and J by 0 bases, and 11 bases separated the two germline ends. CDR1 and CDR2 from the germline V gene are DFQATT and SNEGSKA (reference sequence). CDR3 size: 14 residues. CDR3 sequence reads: CSAVDGISGNTIYF. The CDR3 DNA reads TGCAGTGCTGTGGACGGAATCTCTGGAAACACCATATATTTT.